This T cell receptor beta chain was sequenced for a study of blood T cell repertoires in COVID-19 (dated by TCRdb to the early 2020s). Describing the broader study: Collaborator samples came from the United States, Italy and Spain and covered acute and convalescent phases of COVID-19. The prospective study material was composed of cDNA or gDNA derived from T cells, B-cell-depleted T cells, or PBMCs. Deeply sampled blood TCRbeta repertoires from subjects exposed to, actively infected with, or recovered from COVID-19 were included in the dataset. A freely available public database, intended as a resource for researchers studying the immune response to SARS-CoV-2, is where the repertoires were released. The samples were drawn from two sources: the first 160 participants of the ongoing ImmuneRACE study, and fewer than 1,500 subjects contributed by 6 global collaborators. Sample metadata almost always included a de-identified subject ID, COVID-19 status, age in years and sex. Where available, HLA class I and class II types were taken from metadata supplied by the sample provider and were not determined by assay-based typing.

The CDR3, cysteine through phenylalanine, is 17 amino acids long. Only the CDR3 portion is preserved as DNA: 51 bases, with reading frame beginning at the first base. V loses 0 bases of germline sequence and J loses 0 bases, and the interval between the two ends is 15 bases. CDR1 and CDR2, looked up from the germline V gene, are SGHRS and YFSETQ. TCRbeta CDR3 regions were amplified from genomic DNA by means of the immunoSEQ Assay, a bias-controlled multiplex PCR. Concerning the study's data processing: Nucleated cell counts per sample were estimated from amplification of reference gene primers within the assay. Sequence reads were collapsed and filtered to measure the absolute abundance of every unique TCRbeta CDR3 rearrangement. For each sample, productive Simpson clonality was calculated as the square root of Simpson's diversity index over productive rearrangements. In TCRdb, the immuneACCESS table is reduced to in-frame sequences with V and J assigned. These tables do not hold every clone; where another copy was compared, an unresolved V gene accounts for under half, and the others remain unexplained. The V and J calls and clone size were taken over from that table, and D and trimming were inferred from the DNA. The sample profile shows roughly 260,000 clones; around nine tenths of them were found once. Jointly, the top ten make up about 2.7% of the sample.

What the research found in general, with its limitations: Clinical and demographic metadata were provided uncurated, with the amount varying by source and participant.

In the prospective study, participants were 18 to 89 years old, resided in under 30 geographic areas of the United States, and were enrolled through a virtual design. Cohort assignment in the prospective study relied on participant-reported clinical history from a screening survey and a study questionnaire. Recovered participants in ImmuneRACE Cohort 3 were defined by two consecutive negative NP/OP PCR tests, clearance by a healthcare professional, or resolution of symptoms. Mobile phlebotomists in the prospective study collected whole blood, serum and a nasopharyngeal or oropharyngeal swab from every participant. Prospective study participants could optionally give additional blood draws and questionnaires over an approximately 2-month period. Before DNA extraction, blood samples from the prospective study were shipped at room temperature or frozen. A remark on this clone: Its antigen is not yet known. Qualities for individual bases were not recorded, and no much larger clone is one base off.

The TCR sequence derives from a woman aged 18-29 years who had recovered from COVID-19. The V and J genes are TRBV5-1 and TRBJ1-2, with TRBD1 perhaps the D gene, on 5 matching bases. The sequencing input was PBMCs or T cells enriched from blood (not recorded which). For the CDR3, the sequence is CASSLGQSSYSNYGYTF. In nucleotide form, the sequence is TGCGCCAGCAGCTTGGGACAGTCATCTTACTCTAACTATGGCTACACCTTC.